Listed below are T cell receptor beta chains from one sample, sequenced in a study of T cell repertoires and HLA-DP antigens. Libraries were prepared by immunoSEQ multiplex PCR; TCRdb keeps only in-frame clonotypes and omits some of them. This sample yields 75,000 to 90,000 clones, of which 86% are seen a single time; approximately 1.5% belongs to the top ten. Their antigens remain unidentified. Sample: CD4+ T cells from PBMCs. Every receptor here comes from a man in his fifties in good health and CMV-seronegative. Each CDR3 is given with its conserved first and last residue. A D gene is named only where the DNA matches it firmly. Size tells how often a clone was seen (once, few, many) or the class of an expanded clone, and some rows leave it out.

D	V	size	J	DNA	CDR3
-	TRBV4-3	once	TRBJ1-2	TGCGCCAGCAGCGAGGGTGGGTATGGCTACACCTTC	CASSEGGYGYTF
-	TRBV29-1	-	TRBJ2-3	TGCAGCGTTGATCGAGCGTCAGATACGCAGTATTTT	CSVDRASDTQYF
-	TRBV18	-	TRBJ2-3	TGTGCCAGCTCACCGGGTGAGGCAGATACGCAGTATTTT	CASSPGEADTQYF
TRBD2	TRBV4-1	-	TRBJ2-1	TGCGCCAGCAGCCTTCTAGCGGGAGCCTCCTACAATGAGCAGTTCTTC	CASSLLAGASYNEQFF
-	TRBV21-1	-	TRBJ2-7	TGTGCCAGCAGCAAAGGAGAACGGGGTCCGGGAGTACCCTACGAGCAGTACTTC	CASSKGERGPGVPYEQYF
-	TRBV6-1	-	TRBJ1-2	TGTGCCAGCAGTGAACTTGTAGGACAGCCCAATCCCTTC	CASSELVGQPNPF
-	TRBV7-6	-	TRBJ2-7	TGTGCCAGCAGCCAAATCTTCGGCTACGAGCAGTACTTC	CASSQIFGYEQYF
TRBD1	TRBV6-5	-	TRBJ1-4	TGTGCCAGCAGCACGACAGGGTCTAATGAAAAACTGTTTTTT	CASSTTGSNEKLFF
-	TRBV18	-	TRBJ2-7	TGTGCCAGCTCCGTACAGGGCGGCGGGAGAGAGCAGTACTTC	CASSVQGGGREQYF
-	TRBV19	once	TRBJ2-1	TGTGCCAGTAGAACAACGGGTTACTCCTACAATGAGCAGTTCTTC	CASRTTGYSYNEQFF
-	TRBV19	-	TRBJ2-2	TGTGCCAGTAGTATTTTGACTAGGGACACCGGGGAGCTGTTTTTT	CASSILTRDTGELFF
-	TRBV10-2	-	TRBJ2-7	TGCGCCAGCAGTGAGTCCGGCGCGGACTACGAGCAGTACTTC	CASSESGADYEQYF
-	TRBV7-9	-	TRBJ2-7	TGTGCCAGCAGCTTAACAACTAGCAGCGACGAGCAGTACTTC	CASSLTTSSDEQYF
-	TRBV6-5	-	TRBJ2-1	TGTGCCAGCAGTTATCACACGGGTAGCTACAATGAGCAGTTCTTC	CASSYHTGSYNEQFF
TRBD2	TRBV10-2	-	TRBJ2-5	TGCGCCAGCAGTGACCTAGCGGGGGACCAAGAGACCCAGTACTTC	CASSDLAGDQETQYF
-	TRBV7-2	-	TRBJ2-3	TGTGCCAGCAGCTTAGCGCGTGTGAGCACAGATACGCAGTATTTT	CASSLARVSTDTQYF